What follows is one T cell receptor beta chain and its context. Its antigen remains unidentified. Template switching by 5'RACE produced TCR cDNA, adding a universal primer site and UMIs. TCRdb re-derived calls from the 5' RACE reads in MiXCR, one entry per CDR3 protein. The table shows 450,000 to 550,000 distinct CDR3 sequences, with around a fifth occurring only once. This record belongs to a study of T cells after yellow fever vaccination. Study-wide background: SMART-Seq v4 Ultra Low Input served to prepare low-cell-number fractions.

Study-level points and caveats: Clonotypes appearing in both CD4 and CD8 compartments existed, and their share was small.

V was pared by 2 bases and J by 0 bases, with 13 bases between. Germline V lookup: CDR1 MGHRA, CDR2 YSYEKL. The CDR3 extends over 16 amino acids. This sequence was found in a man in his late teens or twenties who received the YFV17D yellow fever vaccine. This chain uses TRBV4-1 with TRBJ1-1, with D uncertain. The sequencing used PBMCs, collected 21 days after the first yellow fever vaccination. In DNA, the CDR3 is TGCGCCAGCAGCCAAAGTCGTGGGGAGTTGAACACTGAAGCTTTCTTT. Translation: CASSQSRGELNTEAFF.